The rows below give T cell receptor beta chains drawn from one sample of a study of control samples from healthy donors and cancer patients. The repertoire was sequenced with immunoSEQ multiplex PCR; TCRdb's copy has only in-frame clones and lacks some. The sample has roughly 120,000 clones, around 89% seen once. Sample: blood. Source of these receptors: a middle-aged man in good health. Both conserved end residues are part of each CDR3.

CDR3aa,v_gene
CASSPRDNYGYTF,TRBV18
CSASVSGTGGDEQFF,TRBV20-1
CASSQNQGLREKLFF,TRBV13
CASSSGVNYGYTF,TRBV10-2
CASNPGTSTSF,TRBV21-1
CASSLGADVSYTF,TRBV7-9
CSVTPGLAGQEQFF,TRBV29-1
CASSLVGRSGGARDTQYF,TRBV13
CATSESGQGPGANVLTF,TRBV24-1
CATSDWGNADTQYF,TRBV24-1
CASKPRLSSRPGTQYF,TRBV2
CASSPGTAGELFF,TRBV6-5
CASSQDRGGWVSGYTF,TRBV4-2
CASSEGGRISEAFF,TRBV10-1
CASSRQYDQPQHF,TRBV2
CASSLTGWETQYF,TRBV5-6
CAWSVPGQGITEAFF,TRBV30
CSASRDRGLTF,TRBV20-1
CAWTRGGLAGATQETQYF,TRBV30
CSAQLGYEQYF,TRBV20-1
CATSRDLGTSTGELFF,TRBV15
CASSQDRASGRSPLHF,TRBV4-2
CASSLAGVAGPGEQYF,TRBV7-2
CASSQVYGGAAETQYF,TRBV14
CASSGTELSGTEAFF,TRBV9
CASSYSSPVSGNTIYF,TRBV6-5
CAISAPGTTQYF,TRBV28
CASSLFSEYSPLHF,TRBV5-1
CASSLDLSGYNEQFF,TRBV28
CASSKSFSWDCTYEQYF,TRBV21-1
CASNDGVFYGYTF,TRBV5-4
CASSPDDRLDTIYF,TRBV6-6
CASSLSFELTETQYF,TRBV27